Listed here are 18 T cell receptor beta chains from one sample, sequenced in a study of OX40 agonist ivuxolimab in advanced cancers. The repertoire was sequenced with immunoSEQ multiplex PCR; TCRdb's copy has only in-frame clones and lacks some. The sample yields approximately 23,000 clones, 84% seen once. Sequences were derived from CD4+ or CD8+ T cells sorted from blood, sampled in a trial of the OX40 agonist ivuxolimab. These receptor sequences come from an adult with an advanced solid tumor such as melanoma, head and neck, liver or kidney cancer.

DNA of the CDR3: TGTGCCAGCAGCCCTGAAGTTAGGGAGGGTGGTGAAAAACTGTTTTTT. Translated: CASSPEVREGGEKLFF. This rearrangement joins TRBV7-2 to TRBJ1-4; no reliable D call. Germline V gene data show CDR1 as SGHTA and CDR2 as FQGNSA. The germline V and J ends were trimmed by 5 bases and 7 bases, with 20 bases remaining between them. The CDR3 loop spans 16 amino acids. Full variable domain (missing parts from reference TRBV7-2 and TRBJ1-4): GAGVSQSPSNKVTEKGKDVELRCDPISGHTALYWYRQSLGQGLEFLIYFQGNSAPDKSGLPSDRFSAERTGGSVSTLTIQRTQQEDSAVYLCASSPEVREGGEKLFFGSGTQLSVL.

The chain's CDR3 is CASSGNEQFF. The CDR3 DNA reads TGTGCCAGCAGTGGAAATGAGCAGTTCTTC. J is TRBJ2-1 and V is TRBV2; D uncertain. V shed 4 bases and J shed 7 bases, with 2 bases lying between them. Germline values: CDR1 SNHLY, CDR2 FYNNEI. The CDR3 is made up of 10 amino acids.

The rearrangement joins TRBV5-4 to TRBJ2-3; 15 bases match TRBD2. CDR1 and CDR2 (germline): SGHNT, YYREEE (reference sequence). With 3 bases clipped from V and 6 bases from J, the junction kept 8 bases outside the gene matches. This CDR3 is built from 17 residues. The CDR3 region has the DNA TGTGCCAGCAGCTCACCGGGACTAGCGGGAGGTGTTGATACGCAGTATTTT. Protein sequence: CASSSPGLAGGVDTQYF.

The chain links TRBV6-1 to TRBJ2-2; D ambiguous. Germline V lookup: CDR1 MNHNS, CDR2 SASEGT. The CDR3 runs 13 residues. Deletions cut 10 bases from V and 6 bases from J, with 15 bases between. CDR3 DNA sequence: TGTGCCAACCAACACCCCCCCTCCGGGGAGCTGTTTTTT. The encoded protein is CANQHPPSGELFF.

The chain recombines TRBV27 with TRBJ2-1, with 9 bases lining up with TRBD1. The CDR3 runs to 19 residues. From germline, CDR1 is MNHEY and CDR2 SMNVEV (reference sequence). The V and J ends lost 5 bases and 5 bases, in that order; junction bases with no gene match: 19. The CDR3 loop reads CASSLQGAAVFGADNEQFF. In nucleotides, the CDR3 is TGTGCCAGCAGTCTACAGGGGGCGGCGGTTTTCGGGGCGGACAATGAGCAGTTCTTC.

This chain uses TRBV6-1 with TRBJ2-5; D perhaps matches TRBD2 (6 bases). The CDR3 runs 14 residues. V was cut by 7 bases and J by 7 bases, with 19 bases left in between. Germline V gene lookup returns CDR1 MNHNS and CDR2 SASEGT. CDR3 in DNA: TGTGCCAGCACCCGCGCGGTAGCGGACGGGACCCAGTACTTC. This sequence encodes CASTRAVADGTQYF.

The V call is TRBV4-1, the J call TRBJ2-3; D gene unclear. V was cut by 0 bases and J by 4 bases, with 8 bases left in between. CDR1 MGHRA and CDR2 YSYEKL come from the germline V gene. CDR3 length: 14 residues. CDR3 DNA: TGCGCCAGCAGCCAAGAAAGCTGGGCAGATACGCAGTATTTT. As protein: CASSQESWADTQYF.

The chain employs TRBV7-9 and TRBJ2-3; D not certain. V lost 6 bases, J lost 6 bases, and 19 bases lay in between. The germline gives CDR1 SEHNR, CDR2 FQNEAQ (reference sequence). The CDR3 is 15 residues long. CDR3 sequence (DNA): TGTGCCAGCAGTTCCTCAAGCGAGGTCAGCGATACGCAGTATTTT. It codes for CASSSSSEVSDTQYF.

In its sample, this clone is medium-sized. In DNA form, the CDR3 reads TGTGCCAGCAGCTTAGGAACCAGCTACCTCTATGGCTACACCTTC. This translates into CASSLGTSYLYGYTF. The V gene is TRBV7-9, the J gene TRBJ1-2, with unresolved D. CDR1 is SEHNR, CDR2 FQNEAQ, per germline (reference sequence). The V end was cut by 1 base, the J end by 4 bases, with 13 bases between. The CDR3 totals 15 residues.

CDR3: CASSLRGADGYTF. In DNA, the CDR3 is TGTGCCAGCAGTTTACGCGGAGCTGATGGCTACACCTTC. The chain carries TRBV4-2 and TRBJ1-2, with unresolved D. CDR1 is LGHNA and CDR2 is YNFKEQ in the germline V gene. The CDR3 runs to 13 residues. V was shortened by 6 bases and J by 6 bases, with 14 bases between the two germline ends.

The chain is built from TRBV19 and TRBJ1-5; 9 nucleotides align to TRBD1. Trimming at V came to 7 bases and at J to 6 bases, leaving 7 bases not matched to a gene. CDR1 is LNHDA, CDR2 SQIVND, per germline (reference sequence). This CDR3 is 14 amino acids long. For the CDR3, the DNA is TGTGCCAGTATCGAGACAGGGGGTGGTCAGCCCCAGCATTTT. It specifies CASIETGGGQPQHF.

The CDR3 here is CSYLEGVTNEKLFF. CDR3 coding DNA: TGCAGCTACCTGGAGGGAGTTACTAATGAAAAACTGTTTTTT. The V gene is TRBV29-1, the J gene TRBJ1-4; D not resolved. This CDR3 has 14 amino acids. CDR1 is SQVTM and CDR2 is ANQGSEA in the germline V gene. With 8 bases removed from V and 2 bases from J, the gap between germline ends came to 15 bases.

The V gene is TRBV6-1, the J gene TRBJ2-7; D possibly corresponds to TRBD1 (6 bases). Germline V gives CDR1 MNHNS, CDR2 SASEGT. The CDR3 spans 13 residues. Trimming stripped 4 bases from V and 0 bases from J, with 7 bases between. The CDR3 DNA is TGTGCCAGCAGTGGGACAGCCTCCTACGAGCAGTACTTC. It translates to CASSGTASYEQYF.

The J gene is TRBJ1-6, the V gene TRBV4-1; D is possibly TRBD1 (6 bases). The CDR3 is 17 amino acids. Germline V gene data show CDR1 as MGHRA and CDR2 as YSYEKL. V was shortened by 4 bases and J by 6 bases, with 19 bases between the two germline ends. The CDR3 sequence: CASSRPSSGVGNSPLHF. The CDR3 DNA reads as TGCGCCAGCAGCCGCCCTAGCTCAGGGGTCGGTAATTCACCCCTCCACTTT.

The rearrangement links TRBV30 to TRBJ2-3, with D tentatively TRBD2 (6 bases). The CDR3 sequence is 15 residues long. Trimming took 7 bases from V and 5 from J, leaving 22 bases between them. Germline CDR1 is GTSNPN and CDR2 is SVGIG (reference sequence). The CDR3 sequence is CASGASFGSIDTQYF. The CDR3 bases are TGTGCCTCTGGGGCGAGTTTCGGGAGTATAGATACGCAGTATTTT.

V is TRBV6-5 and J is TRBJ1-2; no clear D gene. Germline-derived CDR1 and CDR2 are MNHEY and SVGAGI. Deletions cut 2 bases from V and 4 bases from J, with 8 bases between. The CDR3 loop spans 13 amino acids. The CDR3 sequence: CASSYEALYGYTF. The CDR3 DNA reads TGTGCCAGCAGTTACGAGGCCCTCTATGGCTACACCTTC.

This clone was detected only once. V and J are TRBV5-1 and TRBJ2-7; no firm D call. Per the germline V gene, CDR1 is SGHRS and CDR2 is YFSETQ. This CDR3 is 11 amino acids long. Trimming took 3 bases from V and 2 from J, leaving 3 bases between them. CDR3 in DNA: TGCGCCAGCAGCTCCGCCTACGAGCAGTACTTC. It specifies CASSSAYEQYF.

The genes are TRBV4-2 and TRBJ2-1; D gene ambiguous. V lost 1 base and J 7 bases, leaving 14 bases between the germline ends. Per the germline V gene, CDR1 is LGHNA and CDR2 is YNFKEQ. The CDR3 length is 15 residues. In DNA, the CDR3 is TGTGCCAGCAGCCAAGCCCCCTGGGTCGGGAATGAGCAGTTCTTC. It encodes CASSQAPWVGNEQFF.